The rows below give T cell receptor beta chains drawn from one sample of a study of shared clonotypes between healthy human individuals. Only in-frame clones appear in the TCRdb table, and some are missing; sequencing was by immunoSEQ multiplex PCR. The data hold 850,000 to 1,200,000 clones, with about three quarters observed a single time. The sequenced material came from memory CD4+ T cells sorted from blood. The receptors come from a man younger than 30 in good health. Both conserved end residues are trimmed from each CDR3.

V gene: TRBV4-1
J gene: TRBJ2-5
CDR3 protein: ASSQGPSQETQY

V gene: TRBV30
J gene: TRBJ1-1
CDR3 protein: AWTLQNTEAF

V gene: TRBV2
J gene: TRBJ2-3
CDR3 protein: ASSVAGLAGLDTQY

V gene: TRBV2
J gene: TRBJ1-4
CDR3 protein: ACRRAVLEEKLF

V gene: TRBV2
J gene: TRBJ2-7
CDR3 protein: ASSGQTSGGVYEQY

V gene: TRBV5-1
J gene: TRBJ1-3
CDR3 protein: ASSLDTGTGNTIY

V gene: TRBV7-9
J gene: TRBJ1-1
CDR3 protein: ASSLSQGGEAF

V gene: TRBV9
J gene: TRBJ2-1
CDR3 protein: ASSTTSPYNEQF

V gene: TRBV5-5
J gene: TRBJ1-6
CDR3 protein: ASSLSPPG

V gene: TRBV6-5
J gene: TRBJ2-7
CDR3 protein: ASSYSILADYEQY

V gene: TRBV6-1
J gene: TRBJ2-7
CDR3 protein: ASRADRVSYEQY

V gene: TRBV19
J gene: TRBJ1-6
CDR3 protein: ASSTGHNNSPLH

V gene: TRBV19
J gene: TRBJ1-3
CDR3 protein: ASSDSEGNTIY

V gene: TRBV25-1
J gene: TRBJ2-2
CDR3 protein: ASSESRVPGELF

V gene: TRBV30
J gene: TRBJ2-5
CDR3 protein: AWSGGGLETQY

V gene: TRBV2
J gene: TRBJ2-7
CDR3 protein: ASSEPGRTGGLEQY

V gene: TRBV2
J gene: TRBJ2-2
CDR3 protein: ASSERGDRGELF

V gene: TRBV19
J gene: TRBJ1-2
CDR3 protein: ASSISPDGSHGYT

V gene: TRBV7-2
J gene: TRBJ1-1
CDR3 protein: ASSQMRYTNLMNTEAF

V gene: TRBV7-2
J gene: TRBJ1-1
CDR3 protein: ASSFGEGTEAF

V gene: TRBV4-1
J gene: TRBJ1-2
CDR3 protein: ASSQAGQGNYGYT

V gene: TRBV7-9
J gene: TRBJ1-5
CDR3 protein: ASSLAGAGSSQPQH

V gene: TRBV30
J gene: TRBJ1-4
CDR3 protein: AWNQGAYEKLF

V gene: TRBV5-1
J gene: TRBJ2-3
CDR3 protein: ASSPLAATSTDTQY

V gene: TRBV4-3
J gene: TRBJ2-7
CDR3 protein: ASSQEAVNPYEQY

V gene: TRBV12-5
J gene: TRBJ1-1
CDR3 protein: ASGLVLFGGNAEAF

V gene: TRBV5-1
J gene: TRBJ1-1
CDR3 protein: ASSSGQGVAEAF

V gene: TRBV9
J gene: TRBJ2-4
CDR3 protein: ASSSRLATAGQNIQY

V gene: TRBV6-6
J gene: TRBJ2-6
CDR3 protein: ASSHRPSGANVLT